The clone carrying this T cell receptor beta chain was seen just once. Produced via immunoSEQ multiplex PCR; TCRdb's table is partial and in-frame only. This table holds about 82,000 clones, 95% to 96% found once. The entry originates in a study of technical replicates of blood from a handful of donors. The CDR3 runs 15 residues. Deletions cut 5 bases from V and 0 bases from J, with 10 bases between. CDR1 is SGHTA and CDR2 is FQGNSA in the germline V gene. The sequence came from a human donor in good health. The sequencing input was T cells isolated from PBMCs. The chain combines TRBV7-2 with TRBJ1-4, with D unresolved. CDR3 DNA sequence: TGTGCCAGCAGCGCCACGGTTGCAACTAATGAAAAACTGTTTTTT. This translates into CASSATVATNEKLFF.